Shown below are 2 T cell receptor beta chains from a single sample sequenced in a study of identical twins. TCRdb processed the 5' RACE reads anew with MiXCR; each CDR3 protein has one entry. The sample lists around 280,000 distinct CDR3 sequences; approximately 8.5% were seen once. The same sample was also used in a study of yellow fever vaccine responses in identical twins.

The specimen sequenced was memory (CD45RO+) T cells sorted from blood. The origin of the receptors is a woman between 18 and 29 years old in good health.

This clonotype turned up a few times. This chain joins TRBV24-1 and TRBJ1-2, with D tentatively TRBD1 (5 bases). V was trimmed by 0 bases and J by 4 bases, leaving 5 bases between them. CDR1 and CDR2 (germline): KGHDR, SFDVKD. This CDR3 comprises 13 residues. In nucleotides, the CDR3 is TGTGCCACCAGTGATTTGGACAGCTATGGCTACACCTTC. This codes for CATSDLDSYGYTF.

This chain joins TRBV7-9 and TRBJ2-5; 7 bases line up with TRBD1. The CDR3 covers 15 residues. Germline V gene lookup returns CDR1 SEHNR and CDR2 FQNEAQ (reference sequence). Trimming removed 1 base from V and 5 bases from J; junction bases left unmatched: 7. CDR3 sequence: CASSLGRGKRETQYF. In DNA form, the CDR3 reads TGTGCCAGCAGCTTAGGCAGGGGGAAGCGGGAGACCCAGTACTTC.